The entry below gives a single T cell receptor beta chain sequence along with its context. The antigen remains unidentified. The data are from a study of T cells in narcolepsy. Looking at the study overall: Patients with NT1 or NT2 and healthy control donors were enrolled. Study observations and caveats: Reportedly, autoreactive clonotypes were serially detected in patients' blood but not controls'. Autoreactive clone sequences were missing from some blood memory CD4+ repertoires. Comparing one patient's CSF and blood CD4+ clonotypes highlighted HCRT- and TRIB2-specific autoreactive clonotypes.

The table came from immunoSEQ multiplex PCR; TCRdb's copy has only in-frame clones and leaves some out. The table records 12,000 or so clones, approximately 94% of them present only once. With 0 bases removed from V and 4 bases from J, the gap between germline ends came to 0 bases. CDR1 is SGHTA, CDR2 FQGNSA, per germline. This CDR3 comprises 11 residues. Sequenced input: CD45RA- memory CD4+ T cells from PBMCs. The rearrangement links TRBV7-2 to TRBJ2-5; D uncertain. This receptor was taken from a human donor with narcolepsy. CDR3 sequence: CASSLAETQYF. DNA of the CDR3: TGTGCCAGCAGCTTAGCAGAGACCCAGTACTTC.